The next 21 T cell receptor beta chains were all read from a single sample in a study of cytomegalovirus exposure and HLA in healthy donors. PCR was performed using 60 Vbeta and 13 Jbeta primers. TCRdb keeps only in-frame clones here, not all; method: immunoSEQ multiplex PCR. The table records under 140,000 clones, approximately 84% of them present only once. Material for sequencing was PBMCs. The source of these receptors is a middle-aged man in good health and CMV-seronegative.

This clone occurred once. The chain is built from TRBV25-1 and TRBJ2-7; a possible D gene is TRBD2 (6 bases). This CDR3 contains 11 residues. V lost 5 bases, J lost 5 bases, and 7 bases lay in between. Germline V gives CDR1 MGHDK, CDR2 SYGVNS. The DNA for the CDR3 is TGTGCCAGCAGTCGGGGGAACGAGCAGTACTTC. It is translated as CASSRGNEQYF.

The CDR3 loop is CASGFGGQETQYF. CDR3 DNA sequence: TGCGCCAGCGGGTTCGGGGGCCAAGAGACCCAGTACTTC. The genes are TRBV5-1 and TRBJ2-5, with TRBD2 as a possible D gene (6 bases). Trimming pared 7 bases from V and 1 base from J, leaving 11 bases between. The germline V gene has CDR1 SGHRS and CDR2 YFSETQ. This CDR3 region has 13 residues.

This rearrangement joins TRBV19 to TRBJ2-7; D not resolved. Per germline, CDR1 LNHDA and CDR2 SQIVND (reference sequence). Deletions cut 5 bases from V and 1 base from J, with 9 bases between. The CDR3 has 13 residues. CDR3 residues: CASSFAVSYEQYF. The CDR3 DNA reads TGTGCCAGTAGTTTTGCGGTATCCTACGAGCAGTACTTC.

This chain uses TRBV18 with TRBJ1-6; TRBD1 matches 8 bases. The CDR3 loop spans 14 amino acids. Germline V lookup: CDR1 KGHSH, CDR2 LQKENI. J lost 6 bases, V lost 6 bases, and 4 bases had no gene match. The CDR3 DNA follows: TGTGCCAGCTCCAGACAGGGGTTTAATTCACCCCTCCACTTT. This gives the protein CASSRQGFNSPLHF.

The genes are TRBV7-6 and TRBJ1-2; possibly TRBD1 for D (5 bases). This CDR3 region has 13 residues. V lost 0 bases and J 6 bases, leaving 8 bases between the germline ends. The V gene's germline CDR1 is SGHVS and CDR2 FNYEAQ. CDR3 nucleotide sequence: TGTGCCAGCAGCTTAGCGGCAGGGAATGGCTACACCTTC. Residues: CASSLAAGNGYTF.

The V and J genes are TRBV14 and TRBJ1-1; D is ambiguous. V lost 4 bases, J lost 5 bases, and 11 bases lay in between. CDR3 length: 13 amino acids. Looked up from germline, CDR1 is SGHDN and CDR2 is FVKESK. DNA of the CDR3: TGTGCCAGCAGCCTTGTAGCGCGGACTGAAGCTTTCTTT. This encodes CASSLVARTEAFF.

The chain has TRBV5-4 and TRBJ1-2, with TRBD1 matching 7 bases. V was pared by 4 bases and J by 7 bases, with 4 bases of the junction left unmatched. The CDR3 has 12 residues. CDR1 SGHNT and CDR2 YYREEE come from the germline V gene (reference sequence). DNA for the CDR3: TGTGCCAGCAGCGAAGACAGGGTTGGCTACACCTTC. Amino acid sequence: CASSEDRVGYTF.

The CDR3 region has the DNA TGTGCCAGCAGCTTAAGAGGCAGGGTAACTGATAATGAAAAACTGTTTTTT. Its translation is CASSLRGRVTDNEKLFF. The chain employs TRBV7-8 and TRBJ1-4; D possibly corresponds to TRBD1 (5 bases). V dropped 2 bases and J dropped 4 bases, with 17 bases sitting between them. The CDR3 sequence is 17 residues long. CDR1 and CDR2 (germline): SGHVS, FQNEAQ.

The chain combines TRBV2 with TRBJ2-5, with 9 positions matching TRBD1. The trim removed 5 bases at V and 5 bases at J, leaving 9 bases unmatched. Germline CDR1 and CDR2: SNHLY and FYNNEI. This CDR3 region has 15 residues. The CDR3 nucleotides are TGTGCCAGCAGTATTAGGGACAGGGCAGGGGAGACCCAGTACTTC. It specifies CASSIRDRAGETQYF.

The chain combines TRBV28 with TRBJ1-2; TRBD1 matches 7 bases. There are 15 residues in the CDR3. V gave up 4 bases and J gave up 2 bases; unmatched junction bases: 7. Germline CDR1 reads MDHEN; CDR2 reads SYDVKM. The CDR3 DNA sequence: TGTGCCAGCAGTTCCACAGGGGTAAGGAACTATGGCTACACCTTC. Translating it yields CASSSTGVRNYGYTF.

The rearrangement uses TRBV5-6 and TRBJ1-4; D is perhaps TRBD1 (6 bases). The V end was cut by 1 base, the J end by 8 bases, with 21 bases between. The CDR3 has 17 amino acids. Germline lookup yields CDR1 SGHDT and CDR2 YYEEEE. CDR3 DNA sequence: TGTGCCAGCAGCTTGTTTGGACCCGGGACACCCGGGGAAAAACTGTTTTTT. Encoded protein: CASSLFGPGTPGEKLFF.

This clone was seen just once. V usage is TRBV30 and J usage is TRBJ1-2; TRBD1 aligns across 8 bases. V gave up 8 bases and J gave up 2 bases; unmatched junction bases: 19. The CDR3 length is 17 residues. In germline, CDR1 is GTSNPN, CDR2 SVGIG (reference sequence). The CDR3 nucleotides read TGTGCCCTAGCAGCCCGGGACAGGCGTCCGGTGAACTATGGCTACACCTTC. This sequence encodes CALAARDRRPVNYGYTF.

This chain uses TRBV19 with TRBJ1-2; tentative D call: TRBD1 (5 bases). In germline, CDR1 is LNHDA, CDR2 SQIVND (reference sequence). V lost 4 bases and J 3 bases, leaving 15 bases between the germline ends. The CDR3 is 15 residues long. The CDR3 region is CASSRRPTRDYGYTF. The CDR3 coding sequence is TGTGCCAGTAGTAGACGACCGACCAGGGACTATGGCTACACCTTC.

The genes are TRBV6-5 and TRBJ1-6; D gene unclear. The CDR3 extends over 13 amino acids. Trimming cost V 6 bases and J 4 bases, with 7 bases left between them. The germline CDR1 and CDR2 sequences are MNHEY and SVGAGI. CDR3 amino acids: CASSPNYNSPLHF. DNA for the CDR3: TGTGCCAGCAGCCCCAATTATAATTCACCCCTCCACTTT.

This clone was detected a few times. V usage is TRBV5-6 and J usage is TRBJ1-1; weak D call: TRBD1 (5 bases). Trimming cost V 3 bases and J 0 bases, with 12 bases left between them. This CDR3 is built from 15 residues. Germline loops: CDR1 SGHDT, CDR2 YYEEEE. CDR3 region: CASSSGLPLNTEAFF. CDR3 in DNA: TGTGCCAGCAGCTCGGGACTTCCGCTGAACACTGAAGCTTTCTTT.

This sequence joins TRBV10-3 and TRBJ2-2; TRBD2 is a possible D gene (5 bases). This CDR3 is 12 amino acids long. Trimming removed 7 bases at V and 7 bases at J, with 10 bases between. Germline-derived CDR1 and CDR2 are ENHRY and SYGVKD. The CDR3, as DNA: TGTGCCATCAATACTGGGAGCGGGGAGCTGTTTTTT. This translates into CAINTGSGELFF.

The rearrangement joins TRBV7-9 to TRBJ2-7, with 11 bases lining up with TRBD1. The CDR3 is made up of 15 amino acids. V dropped 5 bases and J dropped 0; count of bases not matched to a gene: 3. Germline V gives CDR1 SEHNR, CDR2 FQNEAQ (reference sequence). In nucleotides, the CDR3 is TGTGCCAGCAGCGTCGGGACAGGGGGCTCCTACGAGCAGTACTTC. Translation gives CASSVGTGGSYEQYF.

The V call is TRBV5-1, the J call TRBJ1-4; 9 bases map to TRBD1. Germline V CDR1 and CDR2: SGHRS, YFSETQ. The junction had 7 bases not matched to a gene; V was cut back by 0 bases and J by 7 bases. The CDR3 loop spans 16 amino acids. The CDR3: CASSLAPQGAGEKLFF. The CDR3 DNA reads as TGCGCCAGCAGCTTGGCCCCACAGGGGGCGGGTGAAAAACTGTTTTTT. Full variable domain (rest looked up from reference TRBV5-1 and TRBJ1-4): KAGVTQTPRYLIKTRGQQVTLSCSPISGHRSVSWYQQTPGQGLQFLFEYFSETQRNKGNFPGRFSGRQFSNSRSEMNVSTLELGDSALYLCASSLAPQGAGEKLFFGSGTQLSVL.

CDR3 amino acids: CASIVVGTGGGEQFF. The CDR3 DNA reads TGTGCCAGCATTGTGGTCGGGACAGGGGGCGGTGAGCAGTTCTTC. V gene TRBV6-1 combines with J gene TRBJ2-1; 12 bases are a match to TRBD1. The CDR3 contains 15 residues. Trimming cost V 7 bases and J 9 bases; bases outside gene matches: 10. CDR1 and CDR2 from the germline V gene are MNHNS and SASEGT.

This clone was found a few times. The rearrangement joins TRBV5-6 to TRBJ2-6; D is perhaps TRBD2 (5 bases). Trimming removed 0 bases from V and 4 bases from J, with 11 bases in between. Germline assignment: CDR1 SGHDT and CDR2 YYEEEE. The CDR3 loop spans 16 amino acids. The CDR3 region is CASSLVGNTGANVLTF. CDR3 coding DNA: TGTGCCAGCAGCTTGGTCGGGAATACAGGGGCCAACGTCCTGACTTTC.

As to this clone: This sample also contains other DNA sequences that code for the same CDR3. The J gene is TRBJ2-2, the V gene TRBV29-1, with D perhaps matching TRBD2 (5 bases). CDR1 is SQVTM and CDR2 is ANQGSEA in the germline V gene. V shed 4 bases and J shed 5 bases, with 5 bases lying between them. The CDR3 is 11 amino acids. The CDR3 here is CSVAGTGELFF. The CDR3 DNA follows: TGCAGCGTTGCGGGGACCGGGGAGCTGTTTTTT.